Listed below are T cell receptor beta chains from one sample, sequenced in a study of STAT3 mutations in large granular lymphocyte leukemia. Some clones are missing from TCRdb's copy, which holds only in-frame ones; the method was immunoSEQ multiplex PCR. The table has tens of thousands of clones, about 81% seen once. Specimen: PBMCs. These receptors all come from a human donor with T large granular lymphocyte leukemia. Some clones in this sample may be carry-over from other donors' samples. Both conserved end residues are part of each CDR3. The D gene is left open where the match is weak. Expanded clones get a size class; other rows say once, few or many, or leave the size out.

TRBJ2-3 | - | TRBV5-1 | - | TGCGCCAGCAGGACAGGCGGAACGGATACGCAGTATTTT | CASRTGGTDTQYF
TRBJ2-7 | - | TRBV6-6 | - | TGTGCCAGCAGTTACGAGGCGGGATACTCCTACGAGCAGTACTTC | CASSYEAGYSYEQYF
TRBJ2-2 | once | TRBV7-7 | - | TGTGCTAGCAGCCCAGGCACCGGGGAGCTGTTTTTT | CASSPGTGELFF
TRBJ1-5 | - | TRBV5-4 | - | TGTGCCAGCAGCTTGGCCCCCGGGAACAATCAGCCCCAGCATTTT | CASSLAPGNNQPQHF
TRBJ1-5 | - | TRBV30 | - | TGTGCCTGGAGTGTTCAGGGAGGGGGTCAGCCCCAGCATTTT | CAWSVQGGGQPQHF
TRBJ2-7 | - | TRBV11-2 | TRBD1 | TGTGCCAGCAGCGGACCGGACAGGGTGGCCGAGCAGTACTTC | CASSGPDRVAEQYF
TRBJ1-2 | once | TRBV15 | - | TGTGCCACCAGCAGCTCTAGGACGGATCTCTATGGCTACACCTTC | CATSSSRTDLYGYTF
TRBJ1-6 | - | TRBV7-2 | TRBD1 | TGTGCCAGCAGCTTAGCCAGGGGGATGTCACCCCTCCACTTT | CASSLARGMSPLHF
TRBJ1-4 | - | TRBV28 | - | TGTGCCAGCACCGGACGGAAATCTGAAAAACTGTTTTTT | CASTGRKSEKLFF
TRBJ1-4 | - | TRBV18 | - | TGTGCCAGCTCACCTGGTGTAAATGAAAAACTGTTTTTT | CASSPGVNEKLFF
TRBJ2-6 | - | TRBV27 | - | TGTGCCAGCAGTTTCATTTTCCCCTCTGGGGCCAACGTCCTGACTTTC | CASSFIFPSGANVLTF
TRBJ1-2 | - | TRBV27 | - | TGTGCCAGCAAGAAGGGTCGGTCAAGCTACACCTTC | CASKKGRSSYTF
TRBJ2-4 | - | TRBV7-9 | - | TGTGCCAGCAGCTTAAGGCGGGACCAGGCCAAAAACATTCAGTACTTC | CASSLRRDQAKNIQYF
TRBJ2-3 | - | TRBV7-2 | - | TGTGCCAGCAGCTTAGATCTTGGAGGGTCCACAGATACGCAGTATTTT | CASSLDLGGSTDTQYF
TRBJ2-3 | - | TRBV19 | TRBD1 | TGTGCCAGTAGTTCTCAGGGGGCTTGGGATACGCAGTATTTT | CASSSQGAWDTQYF
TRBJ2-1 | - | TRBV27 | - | TGTGCCAGCAGTCCCCCCGTAGGGGCTTCTTACAATGAGCAGTTCTTC | CASSPPVGASYNEQFF
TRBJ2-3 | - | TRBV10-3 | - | TGTGCCGTCAGGCCCCCAAGCACAGATACGCAGTATTTT | CAVRPPSTDTQYF
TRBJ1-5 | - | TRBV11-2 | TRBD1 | TGTGCCAGCGGGAGGGGGCCGGGTCAGCCCCAGCATTTT | CASGRGPGQPQHF
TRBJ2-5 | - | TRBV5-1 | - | TGCGCCAGCAGCTTGGAGGGGCAAGAGACCCAGTACTTC | CASSLEGQETQYF
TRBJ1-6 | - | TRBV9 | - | TGTGCCAGCAGCGTAGATATCTGGGAATCCTATAATTCACCCCTCCACTTT | CASSVDIWESYNSPLHF
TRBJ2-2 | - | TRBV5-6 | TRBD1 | TGTGCCAGCAGCCGGACAGGGGGCGGATTAAGCGGGGAGCTGTTTTTT | CASSRTGGGLSGELFF
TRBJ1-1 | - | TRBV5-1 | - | TGCGCCAGCAGCTTGTATGACAGTTTGAACACTGAAGCTTTCTTT | CASSLYDSLNTEAFF
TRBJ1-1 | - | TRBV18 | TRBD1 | TGTGCCAGCTCACCAATGCGGCAGGGGGCATCGGTAGGCACTGAAGCTTTCTTT | CASSPMRQGASVGTEAFF
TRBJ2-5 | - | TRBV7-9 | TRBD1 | TGTGCCAGCAGCTCGGGCACAGGGGGAGAGACCCAGTACTTC | CASSSGTGGETQYF
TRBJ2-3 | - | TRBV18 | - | TGTGCCAGCTCGCTTGCGGGGACATTAACAGATACGCAGTATTTT | CASSLAGTLTDTQYF
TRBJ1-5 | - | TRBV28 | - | TGTGCCAGCAGTTCGTTTAGCAATCAGCCCCAGCATTTT | CASSSFSNQPQHF
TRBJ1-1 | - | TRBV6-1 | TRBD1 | TGTGCCAGCAGCGCAGGGGGTGGTACTGAAGCTTTCTTT | CASSAGGGTEAFF
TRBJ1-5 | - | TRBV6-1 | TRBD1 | TGTGCCAGCAGCCCGACAGGGAGTGGGAATCAGCCCCAGCATTTT | CASSPTGSGNQPQHF
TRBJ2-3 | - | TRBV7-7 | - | TGTGCCAGCAGCTTAGCGCAGGGAGATACGCAGTATTTT | CASSLAQGDTQYF
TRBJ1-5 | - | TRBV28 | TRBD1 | TGTGCCAGCGTTACAGGGGCATATAGCAATCAGCCCCAGCATTTT | CASVTGAYSNQPQHF
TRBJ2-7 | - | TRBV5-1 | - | TGCGCCAGCAGCTTGGCCAGAGGGGCCACCTACGAGCAGTACTTC | CASSLARGATYEQYF
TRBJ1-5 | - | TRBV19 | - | TGTGCCAGTAGTACGACCAGGAGCAATCAGCCCCAGCATTTT | CASSTTRSNQPQHF
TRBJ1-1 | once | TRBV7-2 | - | TGTGCCAGCAGCTTAGCCGGTAACACTGAAGCTTTCTTT | CASSLAGNTEAFF
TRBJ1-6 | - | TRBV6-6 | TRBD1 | TGTGCCAGCAGTTACTCGACAGGGCTCGGTTCACCCCTCCACTTT | CASSYSTGLGSPLHF
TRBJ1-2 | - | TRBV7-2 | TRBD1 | TGTGCCAGCAGCTTAAACCCGGACAGGGTTTGGTATGGCTACACCTTC | CASSLNPDRVWYGYTF
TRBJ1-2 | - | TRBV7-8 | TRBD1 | TGTGCCAGCAGCTCGATAGGACAGGGGGCAAAGGGCTACACCTTC | CASSSIGQGAKGYTF
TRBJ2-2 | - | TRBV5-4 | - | TGTGCCAGCAGCTCGGGACGGGCGAACACCGGGGAGCTGTTTTTT | CASSSGRANTGELFF
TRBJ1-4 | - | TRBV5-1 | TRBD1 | TGCGCCAGCAGCGGAACAGGGGGCGGAGGTGAAAAACTGTTTTTT | CASSGTGGGGEKLFF
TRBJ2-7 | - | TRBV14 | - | TGTGCCAGCAGCCAAGACAGACCCTACGAGCAGTACTTC | CASSQDRPYEQYF
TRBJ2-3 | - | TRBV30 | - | TGTGCCTGGAGTCCAGGGATCTCAGATACGCAGTATTTT | CAWSPGISDTQYF
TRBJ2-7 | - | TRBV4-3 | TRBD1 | TGCGCCAGCAGCCAAGGGACAGGGACTTGGGGCGAGCAGTACTTC | CASSQGTGTWGEQYF
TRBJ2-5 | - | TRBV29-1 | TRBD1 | TGCAGCGTTCTACTGACAGGGGGCCTGGAGACCCAGTACTTC | CSVLLTGGLETQYF
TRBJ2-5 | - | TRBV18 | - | TGTGCCAGCTCACTCATACAGGGCCAAGAGACCCAGTACTTC | CASSLIQGQETQYF
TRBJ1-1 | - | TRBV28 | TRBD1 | TGTGCCAGCAGTCTAGGACAGGGTTATACTGAAGCTTTCTTT | CASSLGQGYTEAFF
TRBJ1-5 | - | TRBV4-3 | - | TGCGCCAGCAGCCAAGGTTTCGGCAGCAATCAGCCCCAGCATTTT | CASSQGFGSNQPQHF
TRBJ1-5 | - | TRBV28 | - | TGTGCCAGCAGTTTAATGCAGGGCGGGCAGCCCCAGCATTTT | CASSLMQGGQPQHF
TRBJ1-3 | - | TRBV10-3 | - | TGTGCCATCAGTGAGGGCGGGACCATCTCTGGAAACACCATATATTTT | CAISEGGTISGNTIYF
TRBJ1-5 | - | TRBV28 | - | TGTGCCAGCAGGGAGACAGGCCGGAATCAGCCCCAGCATTTT | CASRETGRNQPQHF
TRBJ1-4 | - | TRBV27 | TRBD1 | TGTGCCAGCACCTCCCTCTCCGGGACAGGGGTCCCGGGAATTGAAAAACTGTTTTTT | CASTSLSGTGVPGIEKLFF
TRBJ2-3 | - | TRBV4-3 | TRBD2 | TGCGCCAGCAGCCAAGAACCGCCGGGACTAGCGGGGGCAGATACGCAGTATTTT | CASSQEPPGLAGADTQYF
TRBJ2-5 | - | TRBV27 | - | TGTGCCAGCAGTTTATCGTACCTCCAAGAGACCCAGTACTTC | CASSLSYLQETQYF
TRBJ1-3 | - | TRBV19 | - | TGTGCCAGTAGTAAGACTGCATCTGGAAACACCATATATTTT | CASSKTASGNTIYF
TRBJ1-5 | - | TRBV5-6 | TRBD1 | TGTGCCAGCAGTAAAGGGGACAGACATAGCAATCAGCCCCAGCATTTT | CASSKGDRHSNQPQHF